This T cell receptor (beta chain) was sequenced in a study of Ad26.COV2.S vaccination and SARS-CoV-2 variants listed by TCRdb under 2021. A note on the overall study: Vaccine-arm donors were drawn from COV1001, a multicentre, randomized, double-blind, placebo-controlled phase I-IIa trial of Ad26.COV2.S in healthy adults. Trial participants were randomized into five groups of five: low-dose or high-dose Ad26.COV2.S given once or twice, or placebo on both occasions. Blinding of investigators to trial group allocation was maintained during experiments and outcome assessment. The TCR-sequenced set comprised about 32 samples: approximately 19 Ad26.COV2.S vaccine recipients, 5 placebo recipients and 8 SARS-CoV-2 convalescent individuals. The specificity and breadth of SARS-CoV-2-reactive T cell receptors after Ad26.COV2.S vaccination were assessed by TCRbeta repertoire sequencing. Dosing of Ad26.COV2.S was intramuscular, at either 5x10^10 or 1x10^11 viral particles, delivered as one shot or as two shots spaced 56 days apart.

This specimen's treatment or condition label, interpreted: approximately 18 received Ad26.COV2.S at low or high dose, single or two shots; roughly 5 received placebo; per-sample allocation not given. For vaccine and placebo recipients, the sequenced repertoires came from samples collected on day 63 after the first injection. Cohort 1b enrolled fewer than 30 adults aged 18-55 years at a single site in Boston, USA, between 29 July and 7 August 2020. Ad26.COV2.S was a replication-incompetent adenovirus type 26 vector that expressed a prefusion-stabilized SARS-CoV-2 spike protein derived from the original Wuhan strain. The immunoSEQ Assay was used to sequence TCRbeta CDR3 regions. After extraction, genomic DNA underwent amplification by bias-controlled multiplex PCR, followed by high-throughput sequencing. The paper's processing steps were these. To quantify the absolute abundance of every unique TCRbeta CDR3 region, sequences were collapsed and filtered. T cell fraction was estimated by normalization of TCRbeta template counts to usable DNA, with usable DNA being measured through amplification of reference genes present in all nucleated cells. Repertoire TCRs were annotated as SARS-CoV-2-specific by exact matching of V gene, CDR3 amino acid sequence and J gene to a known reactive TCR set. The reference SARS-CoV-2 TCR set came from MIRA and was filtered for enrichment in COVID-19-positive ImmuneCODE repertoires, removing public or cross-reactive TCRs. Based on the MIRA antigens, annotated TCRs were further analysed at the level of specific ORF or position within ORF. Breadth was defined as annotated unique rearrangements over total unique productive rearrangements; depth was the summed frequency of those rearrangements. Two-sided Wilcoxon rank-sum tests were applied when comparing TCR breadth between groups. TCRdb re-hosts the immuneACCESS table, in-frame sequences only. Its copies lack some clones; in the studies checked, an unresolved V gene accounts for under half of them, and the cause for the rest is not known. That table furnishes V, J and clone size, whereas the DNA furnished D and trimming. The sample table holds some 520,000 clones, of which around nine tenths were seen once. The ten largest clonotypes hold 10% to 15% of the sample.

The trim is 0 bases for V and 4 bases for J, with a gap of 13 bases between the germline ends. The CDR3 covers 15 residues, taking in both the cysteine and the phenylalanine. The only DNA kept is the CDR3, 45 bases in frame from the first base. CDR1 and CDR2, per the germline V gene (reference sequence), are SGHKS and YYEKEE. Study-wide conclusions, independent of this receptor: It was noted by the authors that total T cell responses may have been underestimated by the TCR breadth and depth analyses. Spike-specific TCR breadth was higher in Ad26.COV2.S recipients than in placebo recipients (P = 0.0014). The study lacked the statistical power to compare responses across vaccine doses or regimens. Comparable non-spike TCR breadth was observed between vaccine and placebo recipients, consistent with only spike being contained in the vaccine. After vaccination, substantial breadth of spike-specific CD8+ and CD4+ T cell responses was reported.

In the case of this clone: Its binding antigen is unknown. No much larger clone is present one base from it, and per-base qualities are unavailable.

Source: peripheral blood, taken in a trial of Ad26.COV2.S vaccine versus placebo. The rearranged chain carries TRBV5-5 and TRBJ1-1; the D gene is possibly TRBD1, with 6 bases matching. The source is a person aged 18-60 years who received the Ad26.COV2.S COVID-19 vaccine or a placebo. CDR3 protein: CASSLARGLVTEAFF. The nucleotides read TGTGCCAGCAGCTTGGCCAGGGGCCTCGTCACTGAAGCTTTCTTT.